Given below is one T cell receptor (beta chain) in context. The source of the sample is a study of prognosis after radiotherapy for stage I lung cancer. In germline, CDR1 is MDHEN, CDR2 SYDVKM. The CDR3 runs 13 residues. V was shortened by 6 bases and J by 7 bases, with 12 bases between the two germline ends. Two-round multiplex PCR, the amplification method, yielded TCR beta CDR3 from genomic DNA. Used in first-round PCR were primers specific to each TRBV and TRBJ gene. Each CDR3 protein is one row after TCRdb ran MiXCR on the multiplex PCR reads. In the table there are under 20,000 distinct CDR3 sequences, roughly 45% of which are singletons.

The sample consisted of PBMCs, taken before or after stereotactic body radiation therapy (not recorded which). This clonotype was obtained from a donor aged 50 or older with non-small cell lung cancer. The gene calls are TRBV28 and TRBJ2-2, with D unclear. The CDR3 here is CASSRWTDGELFF. For the CDR3, the DNA is TGTGCCAGCAGCCGTTGGACCGACGGGGAGCTGTTTTTT.